Presented here are 29 T cell receptor beta chains from one specimen sequenced in a study of OX40 agonist ivuxolimab in advanced cancers. The assay was immunoSEQ multiplex PCR, and TCRdb's table has in-frame clones only and misses some. This sample has some 97,000 clones; 90% occur once, and the top ten carry just over 0.15%. Sequencing was performed on CD4+ or CD8+ T cells sorted from blood, taken in a trial of the OX40 agonist ivuxolimab. The receptor set was obtained from an adult with an advanced solid tumor such as melanoma, head and neck, liver or kidney cancer.

The rearrangement joins TRBV10-1 to TRBJ2-1; the match to TRBD1 covers 9 bases. There are 14 residues in the CDR3. V dropped 6 bases and J dropped 2; count of bases not matched to a gene: 2. Germline CDR1 WNHNN, CDR2 SYGVQD (reference sequence). The CDR3 DNA sequence: TGCGCCAGCAGCCGGGACAGGGCCTACAATGAGCAGTTCTTC. Encoded protein: CASSRDRAYNEQFF.

The V and J genes are TRBV6-6 and TRBJ1-2, with a weak D call TRBD1 (6 bases). V was trimmed by 8 bases and J by 7 bases, leaving 20 bases between them. This CDR3 region has 14 residues. CDR1 MNHNY and CDR2 SVGAGI come from the germline V gene (reference sequence). CDR3 DNA: TGTGCCAGCTTGATTTCCTCTAGGGGGGCTGGCTACACCTTC. Translated, it gives CASLISSRGAGYTF.

About this clone itself: The germline gene is not matched at one end of the junction; a read error may be the cause. The chain couples TRBV30 to TRBJ2-1; no clear D gene. The CDR3 is 15 amino acids. Looked up from germline, CDR1 is GTSNPN and CDR2 is SVGIG (reference sequence). The CDR3 here is CAWSVSTTLYNGQFF. The CDR3 nucleotides are TGTGCCTGGAGTGTATCCACTACTCTCTACAATGGGCAGTTCTTC.

The chain couples TRBV19 to TRBJ1-2, with TRBD1 identical over 8 bases. There are 16 residues in the CDR3. Germline lookup yields CDR1 LNHDA and CDR2 SQIVND (reference sequence). Trimming removed 4 bases from V and 4 bases from J; junction bases left unmatched: 11. CDR3 nucleotide sequence: TGTGCCAGTAGTACCCTCCCAGGGGGCGAAATCTATGGCTACACCTTC. This sequence encodes CASSTLPGGEIYGYTF.

The gene calls are TRBV5-1 and TRBJ1-2; no clear D gene. Germline CDR1 is SGHRS and CDR2 is YFSETQ. Trimming removed 0 bases from V and 0 bases from J, with 6 bases in between. The CDR3 length is 14 residues. CDR3 residues: CASSLDRTNYGYTF. CDR3 DNA: TGCGCCAGCAGCTTGGACAGAACTAACTATGGCTACACCTTC.

The chain recombines TRBV11-3 with TRBJ2-7, with 7 bases fitting TRBD2. V was clipped by 0 bases and J by 4 bases; unmatched bases: 6. The CDR3 spans 15 residues. Germline CDR1 SGHNT, CDR2 YENEEA. The CDR3 bases are TGTGCCAGCAGCTTAGAGGGAGGGGAGAGGTACGAGCAGTACTTC. Protein sequence: CASSLEGGERYEQYF.

The rearrangement uses TRBV7-2 and TRBJ2-5, with no clear D. V dropped 5 bases and J dropped 5 bases, with 9 bases sitting between them. The CDR3 contains 12 residues. The V gene's germline CDR1 is SGHTA and CDR2 FQGNSA. The CDR3 DNA follows: TGTGCCAGCAGCCCAACTGGGGAGACCCAGTACTTC. Amino acid sequence: CASSPTGETQYF.

V and J are TRBV30 and TRBJ1-4; the D is unclear. The CDR3 loop spans 14 amino acids. Trimming took 0 bases from V and 1 from J, leaving 6 bases between them. Germline lookup yields CDR1 GTSNPN and CDR2 SVGIG (reference sequence). The DNA for the CDR3 is TGTGCCTGGAGTGTGACGCGAACTAATGAAAAACTGTTTTTT. Its translation is CAWSVTRTNEKLFF.

CDR3 sequence: CASSLGQGEWETQYF. DNA for the CDR3: TGTGCCAGCAGCTTAGGGCAGGGGGAGTGGGAGACCCAGTACTTC. V gene TRBV5-4 combines with J gene TRBJ2-5; 7 bases are a match to TRBD1. Per germline, CDR1 SGHNT and CDR2 YYREEE (reference sequence). With 2 bases clipped from V and 5 bases from J, the junction kept 9 bases outside the gene matches. CDR3 length: 15 residues. Full variable domain (missing parts from reference TRBV5-4 and TRBJ2-5): ETGVTQSPTHLIKTRGQQVTLRCSSQSGHNTVSWYQQALGQGPQFIFQYYREEENGRGNFPPRFSGLQFPNYSSELNVNALELDDSALYLCASSLGQGEWETQYFGPGTRLLVL.

The rearrangement uses TRBV9 and TRBJ1-2; D is perhaps TRBD1 (6 bases). Germline V CDR1 and CDR2: SGDLS, YYNGEE. The CDR3 consists of 12 residues. The V gene lost 3 bases and the J gene lost 6 bases, with 9 bases spanning the gap. The CDR3 loop is CASSARGHGYTF. The CDR3 DNA sequence: TGTGCCAGCAGCGCCAGGGGCCATGGCTACACCTTC.

The genes are TRBV10-2 and TRBJ2-7; 12 bases match TRBD2. Germline V gene data show CDR1 as WSHSY and CDR2 as SAAADI. V lost 3 bases, J lost 9 bases, and 12 bases stayed unmatched. This CDR3 spans 16 amino acids. CDR3 amino acids: CASSEQGTSGRRGQYF. The CDR3 bases are TGCGCCAGCAGTGAACAGGGTACTAGCGGGAGGCGGGGGCAGTACTTC.

The chain links TRBV6-5 to TRBJ2-7; D remains ambiguous. The V end lost 2 bases, the J end lost 2 bases, and 7 bases lay between the germline ends. The CDR3 runs to 13 residues. CDR1 and CDR2 (germline): MNHEY, SVGAGI. CDR3 sequence reads: CASSYDGAYEQYF. CDR3 nucleotide sequence: TGTGCCAGCAGTTACGATGGGGCCTACGAGCAGTACTTC.

The chain has TRBV6-4 and TRBJ1-5; 8 bases fit TRBD1. This CDR3 spans 16 amino acids. J gave up 1 base and V 2 bases, and 4 bases lay outside the gene matches. Germline assignment: CDR1 MRHNA and CDR2 SNTAGT. Here the CDR3 reads CASSDRRGQSNQPQHF. The CDR3 DNA reads as TGTGCCAGCAGTGACCGCAGGGGGCAGAGCAATCAGCCCCAGCATTTT.

The CDR3 sequence is CASQLVGGQPQHF. The CDR3 nucleotides are TGTGCCAGTCAGTTGGTAGGGGGGCAGCCCCAGCATTTT. V and J are TRBV19 and TRBJ1-5; D is possibly TRBD1 (6 bases). The CDR3 runs to 13 residues. V dropped 8 bases and J dropped 7 bases, with 15 bases sitting between them. Looked up from germline, CDR1 is LNHDA and CDR2 is SQIVND (reference sequence).

This clone was seen once. The chain has TRBV5-6 and TRBJ2-5, with D perhaps TRBD2 (6 bases). Per germline, CDR1 SGHDT and CDR2 YYEEEE. The V end lost 3 bases, the J end lost 7 bases, and 13 bases lay between the germline ends. This CDR3 contains 13 residues. The CDR3 is CASSYSGKGTQYF. CDR3 DNA: TGTGCCAGCAGCTATAGCGGTAAAGGGACCCAGTACTTC.

With regard to this clone: At one end, the junction sequence differs from germline, possibly due to a read error. The chain employs TRBV19 and TRBJ2-4; 12 bases align to TRBD2. Germline CDR1 LNHDA, CDR2 SQIVND (reference sequence). The CDR3 is 16 residues long. Here the CDR3 DNA reads TGTGCCAGTAACGGCGGGGGGCGAGGGACTAGCGGGCCCAGAGTCTTC. This codes for CASNGGGRGTSGPRVF.

V usage is TRBV5-1 and J usage is TRBJ2-1; TRBD2 aligns across 9 bases. The CDR3 loop spans 17 amino acids. Losses at the gene ends were 3 bases for V and 0 bases for J; bases not matched to a gene: 7. Germline V gene lookup returns CDR1 SGHRS and CDR2 YFSETQ. CDR3 bases: TGCGCCAGCAGCTCGGGTGCGGGGGGGAGCTCCTACAATGAGCAGTTCTTC. Its protein is CASSSGAGGSSYNEQFF.

The chain uses TRBV19 and TRBJ1-6; D remains unclear. CDR1 is LNHDA, CDR2 SQIVND, per germline (reference sequence). The CDR3 consists of 18 residues. Trimming took off 3 bases at V and 7 bases at J, with 22 bases between the two ends. In nucleotides, the CDR3 is TGTGCCAGTAGTATTGGTCCGGCCACCGGGATAGGGAATTCACCCCTCCACTTT. Protein product: CASSIGPATGIGNSPLHF.

The V and J genes are TRBV10-2 and TRBJ2-7, with 7 bases that match TRBD1. V dropped 5 bases and J dropped 0; count of bases not matched to a gene: 4. Per germline, CDR1 WSHSY and CDR2 SAAADI. This CDR3 has 14 residues. CDR3 region: CASSPGQFSYEQYF. For the CDR3, the DNA is TGCGCCAGCAGTCCGGGACAGTTCTCCTACGAGCAGTACTTC.

The sample holds one count of this clone. This chain joins TRBV27 and TRBJ1-1, with D possibly TRBD1 on 6 matching bases. The length of the CDR3 is 15 residues. In germline, CDR1 is MNHEY, CDR2 SMNVEV (reference sequence). V lost 8 bases to trimming and J lost 8 bases, with 24 bases between them. The CDR3 DNA is TGTGCCAGCCGGAGATCGGGGGGGCTCTCACTCGAAGCTTTCTTT. Amino acids: CASRRSGGLSLEAFF.

The chain joins TRBV30 to TRBJ2-7, with D maybe TRBD2 (5 bases). Germline lookup yields CDR1 GTSNPN and CDR2 SVGIG (reference sequence). This CDR3 comprises 14 residues. Trimming took 0 bases from V and 2 from J, leaving 11 bases between them. For the CDR3, the DNA is TGTGCCTGGAGTGTAGGAGGAGGTGCCTACGAGCAGTACTTC. Translated, it gives CAWSVGGGAYEQYF.

The V gene is TRBV6-4, the J gene TRBJ2-3, with unresolved D. Germline CDR1 MRHNA, CDR2 SNTAGT. This CDR3 is 14 amino acids long. Trimming cost V 5 bases and J 0 bases, with 9 bases left between them. The CDR3 nucleotides read TGTGCCAGCAGTTCCGACGGTAGCACAGATACGCAGTATTTT. Translating it yields CASSSDGSTDTQYF.

The J gene is TRBJ2-3, the V gene TRBV5-1; 11 bases are a match to TRBD2. Germline loops: CDR1 SGHRS, CDR2 YFSETQ. CDR3 length equals 16 residues. After removal of 5 bases from V and 0 bases from J, the junction contained 5 bases not matched to a gene. CDR3 nucleotide sequence: TGCGCCAGCAGATGGAGGACTAGCGGGAGCACAGATACGCAGTATTTT. This encodes CASRWRTSGSTDTQYF.

The J gene is TRBJ2-3, the V gene TRBV5-1; no reliable D call. V lost 7 bases and J 5 bases, leaving 20 bases between the germline ends. The CDR3 is made up of 15 amino acids. Germline CDR1 and CDR2: SGHRS and YFSETQ. CDR3 region: CASHGWLLGEDTQYF. DNA for the CDR3: TGCGCCAGCCACGGCTGGCTTCTTGGGGAAGATACGCAGTATTTT.

On this clone itself: Additional DNA sequences in this sample encode the identical CDR3. V and J are TRBV5-1 and TRBJ2-3; no clear D. The CDR3 spans 14 residues. V was shortened by 0 bases and J by 0 bases, with 5 bases between the two germline ends. CDR1 and CDR2 (germline): SGHRS, YFSETQ. CDR3 DNA sequence: TGCGCCAGCAGCTTGGGCGGCAGCACAGATACGCAGTATTTT. It yields the protein CASSLGGSTDTQYF.

The chain links TRBV11-2 to TRBJ2-3, with D perhaps matching TRBD1 (5 bases). CDR3 length equals 14 residues. V was trimmed by 6 bases and J by 4 bases, leaving 14 bases between them. Germline V CDR1 and CDR2: SGHAT, FQNNGV. CDR3 region: CASSHSGRADTQYF. The CDR3 DNA follows: TGTGCCAGCAGTCACTCAGGGCGCGCAGATACGCAGTATTTT.

This clone was found a few times. This chain links TRBV6-5 with TRBJ2-5, with D perhaps being TRBD1 or TRBD2 (6 bases each). This CDR3 region has 12 residues. The germline gives CDR1 MNHEY, CDR2 SVGAGI. Trimming left V 8 bases short and J 7 bases short, with 14 bases between. The CDR3 protein is CASHSGGGTQYF. For the CDR3, the DNA is TGTGCCAGCCATAGCGGAGGGGGGACCCAGTACTTC.

V and J are TRBV28 and TRBJ2-7; D may match TRBD1 or TRBD2 (5 bases each). V lost 7 bases, J lost 1 base, and 17 bases lay in between. CDR1 and CDR2 from the germline V gene are MDHEN and SYDVKM. The CDR3 is 15 residues long. Written as DNA, the CDR3 is TGTGCCAGCACCCCGGACGGGGCGAGTTCCTACGAGCAGTACTTC. Translation: CASTPDGASSYEQYF.

CDR3 in amino acids: CASSTNPGRGGQPQHF. CDR3 DNA: TGTGCCAGTAGTACCAACCCCGGTCGGGGCGGGCAGCCCCAGCATTTT. The chain combines TRBV19 with TRBJ1-5; D possibly corresponds to TRBD1 (5 bases). The CDR3 contains 16 residues. Germline CDR1 and CDR2: LNHDA and SQIVND (reference sequence). Trimming removed 4 bases at V and 7 bases at J, with 20 bases between. Looking up the rest from reference TRBV19 and TRBJ1-5 gives the full variable domain: DGGITQSPKYLFRKEGQNVTLSCEQNLNHDAMYWYRQDPGQGLRLIYYSQIVNDFQKGDIAEGYSVSREKKESFPLTVTSAQKNPTAFYLCASSTNPGRGGQPQHFGDGTRLSIL.